At least ten counts were recorded for the clone carrying this T cell receptor beta chain. What it binds is unknown. The TCRbeta library incorporated unique molecular identifiers. TCRdb re-analysed the PCR reads in MiXCR, keeping a single row per CDR3 protein. The sample has under 300,000 distinct CDR3 sequences, around 10% seen once. The CDR3 is 13 residues long. The germline V and J ends were trimmed by 6 bases and 0 bases, with 6 bases remaining between them. This sample was included in a study of T-cell reconstitution after alpha-beta-depleted transplantation in children. Whole-study findings and limits: From surviving recipient T cells and thymic progenitors came the high day-60 TCRbeta diversity observed in some patients. Newly made T cells mostly supplied T-cell counts and diversity one year after transplant. At around two months after transplant, the alpha-beta T cells were reportedly derived from several hundred expanded clones that came from non-depleted graft cells.

This TCR was sampled from a male patient between 2 and 10 years old who had a stem cell transplant for chronic granulomatous disease, so the T cells may come from the graft donor. The V and J genes are TRBV12-3 or TRBV12-4 and TRBJ2-1; D gene unclear. Material: peripheral blood, obtained 180 days after TCRalphabeta/CD19-depleted stem cell transplant. The CDR3, as DNA: TGTGCCAGCAGGGTAGGCTCCTACAATGAGCAGTTCTTC. Its translation is CASRVGSYNEQFF.